This T cell receptor (beta chain) is from a study of graft-versus-host responses after intestinal transplantation (TCRdb year 2021). Background on the whole study: The transplants that recipients got were multivisceral, liver-intestinal, or isolated intestinal. All recipients received anti-thymocyte globulin induction followed by maintenance tacrolimus and steroids for about three years. Bulk TCR-beta CDR3 sequencing was used to track graft-versus-host and host-versus-graft alloreactive T cell clones in the graft, circulation and bone marrow after intestinal transplantation. To identify alloreactive clones, pre-transplant mixed lymphocyte reaction products were sequenced and compared with unstimulated pre-transplant donor and recipient T cells. A cohort of 24 intestinal transplant recipients, including one retransplant, was enrolled, and a few patients lacking pretransplant specimens were excluded. A peak of at least 4% donor T cells among recipient peripheral blood mononuclear cells was the definition used for donor T cell macrochimerism. Rather than going through the commercial service, samples from a few later patients were sequenced in-house on an Illumina MiSeq and processed with MiXCR. Study-wide conclusions, independent of this receptor: GvH clones turned up in recipient bone marrow, with some appearing earlier in ileal mucosa or blood, a pattern consistent with an intestinal mucosal origin. Patients with donor T cell macrochimerism had high GvH to HvG T cell clonal ratios in their allografts. Conclusions were limited by the relatively low number and heterogeneity of intestinal transplant patients. Early after transplant, peak levels of circulating GvH clones were associated with declines in HvG clones.

As to this clone: No cognate antigen has been identified for it. Qualities for individual bases were not recorded, and no much larger clone is one base off.

CDR1 and CDR2 were assigned from the germline V gene as SGHRS and YFSETQ. At the junction V is shortened by 4 bases and J by 6 bases; bases outside the gene matches: 9. The CDR3 sequence holds 14 residues, the cysteine and phenylalanine included. CDR3 DNA only is kept here, 42 bases in frame from base 1. Library method: the immunoSEQ multiplex PCR assay. For most patients, high-throughput TCR-beta CDR3 sequencing of genomic DNA was performed by Adaptive Biotechnologies. From the authors' description of their analysis: Adaptive's ImmunoSEQ software supplied the TCR sequencing data for approximately 18 patients, while MiXCR and VDJtools were used to process a few other patients. CDR3 nucleotide sequences shared between donor and recipient were removed because their origin could not be assigned. To count as alloreactive, a clone needed at least 2-fold expansion over unstimulated cells and a minimum CFSE-low frequency of 0.002% (template counts) or 0.001% (read counts). Mappable clones were those detected in sequenced pre-transplant spleen, lymph node, or MLR CFSE-low populations of the donor or recipient. The cumulative frequency of alloreactive clones was calculated as a percentage of all sequences, weighted by copy number. Here the immuneACCESS table is served through TCRdb, limited to in-frame sequences with V and J called. Missing clones are a known gap in these copies; in checked studies unresolved V genes cover under half, and the rest lacks a known reason. D and trimming come from the DNA, and the V and J calls and clone size come from that table. In all, the sample holds over 9,500 clones, and 60% to 85% of those were seen once. 20% to 25% of the sample lies in the top ten.

To isolate intraepithelial and lamina propria lymphocytes from graft specimens, dithiothreitol, EDTA incubations and collagenase D digestion were used. Bulk TCR-beta sequencing was performed on serial intestinal graft biopsy specimens collected as late as 600 days after transplant. Sequenced material: ileum tissue, taken nearly 480 days after intestinal transplantation. The receptor was derived from a human patient who received an intestinal transplant, so some T cells may come from the graft donor. The sequence is built from TRBV5-1 and TRBJ1-2, and 7 junction bases match TRBD1. In nucleotides, the sequence is TGCGCCAGCAGCAGCGGGGACAGCTGGGATGGCTACACCTTC. This codes for CASSSGDSWDGYTF.